These 32 T cell receptor beta chains were all obtained from the same sample, sequenced in a study of cytomegalovirus exposure and HLA in healthy donors. PCR primers comprised 60 Vbeta and 13 Jbeta primers. TCRdb's copy holds only in-frame clones and misses some; the assay was immunoSEQ multiplex PCR. The repertoire holds more than 150,000 clones, with about 80% as singletons. The sample consisted of PBMCs. The source is a woman aged 25 to 45 in good health and CMV-seronegative.

The rearrangement uses TRBV5-1 and TRBJ1-1; TRBD1 matches 7 bases. The CDR3 totals 16 residues. V shed 4 bases, J shed 6 bases, and the junction held 15 bases outside the gene matches. Per germline, CDR1 SGHRS and CDR2 YFSETQ. The CDR3 DNA follows: TGCGCCAGCAGCCAAGTAGGGGGCCTCAGGGATTCTGAAGCTTTCTTT. Translating it yields CASSQVGGLRDSEAFF.

The chain couples TRBV18 to TRBJ2-1, with D possibly TRBD2 on 5 matching bases. The CDR3 is made up of 16 amino acids. The germline gives CDR1 KGHSH, CDR2 LQKENI. V was shortened by 2 bases and J by 2 bases, with 13 bases between the two germline ends. CDR3 DNA: TGTGCCAGCTCACCAGGGCAGCCCGGGACCTACAATGAGCAGTTCTTC. This translates into CASSPGQPGTYNEQFF.

This clone was seen only once. This chain links TRBV6-5 with TRBJ1-6; D is undetermined. Trimming took 2 bases from V and 4 from J, leaving 9 bases between them. The CDR3 spans 15 residues. Germline V gene lookup returns CDR1 MNHEY and CDR2 SVGAGI. CDR3 sequence reads: CASSYLDSYNSPLHF. Here the CDR3 DNA reads TGTGCCAGCAGTTACCTTGATAGTTATAATTCACCCCTCCACTTT.

The chain links TRBV5-1 to TRBJ1-4, with TRBD1 matching over 9 bases. Germline V gene sequence: CDR1 SGHRS, CDR2 YFSETQ. The ends lost 5 bases at V and 7 bases at J; junction bases unmatched: 6. CDR3 length equals 14 residues. CDR3 region: CASREGQGREKLFF. The CDR3 nucleotides are TGCGCCAGCAGGGAGGGACAGGGTCGTGAAAAACTGTTTTTT.

The chain combines TRBV19 with TRBJ2-3; D perhaps matches TRBD2 (5 bases). The V end lost 4 bases, the J end lost 3 bases, and 17 bases lay between the germline ends. Germline V CDR1 and CDR2: LNHDA, SQIVND (reference sequence). The CDR3 runs to 16 residues. CDR3 loop: CASSTWPGRRTDTQYF. In DNA, the CDR3 is TGTGCCAGTAGTACTTGGCCTGGGCGGAGGACAGATACGCAGTATTTT.

The chain is built from TRBV25-1 and TRBJ1-1; maybe TRBD1 (6 bases). Per the germline V gene, CDR1 is MGHDK and CDR2 is SYGVNS. V dropped 1 base and J dropped 1 base, with 13 bases sitting between them. This CDR3 has 16 residues. CDR3 DNA sequence: TGTGCCAGCAGTGAATTGGGTTTGGGACAGAACACTGAAGCTTTCTTT. The encoded protein is CASSELGLGQNTEAFF.

This clone was detected once. The rearrangement joins TRBV11-2 to TRBJ1-1; possible D gene TRBD1, 5 bases. The CDR3 length is 16 residues. From germline, CDR1 is SGHAT and CDR2 FQNNGV. V lost 2 bases and J 1 base, leaving 14 bases between the germline ends. CDR3 amino acids: CASSLLGREANTEAFF. DNA for the CDR3: TGTGCCAGCAGCTTACTGGGCAGGGAGGCGAACACTGAAGCTTTCTTT. Using reference TRBV11-2 and TRBJ1-1 for the parts outside the CDR3, the full variable domain is EAGVAQSPRYKIIEKRQSVAFWCNPISGHATLYWYQQILGQGPKLLIQFQNNGVVDDSQLPKDRFSAERLKGVDSTLKIQPAKLEDSAVYLCASSLLGREANTEAFFGQGTRLTVV.

The chain is built from TRBV30 and TRBJ2-5, with 8 bases aligning to TRBD2. The V gene end was trimmed by 6 bases and the J gene end by 4 bases; junction bases not matched to a gene: 10. The CDR3 is 14 amino acids. The V gene's germline CDR1 is GTSNPN and CDR2 SVGIG (reference sequence). The DNA of the CDR3 is TGTGCCTGTCACCCGGTCGGGGGGGGAGAGACCCAGTACTTC. This encodes CACHPVGGGETQYF. Variable domain in full (rest from reference TRBV30 and TRBJ2-5): SQTIHQWPATLVQPVGSPLSLECTVEGTSNPNLYWYRQAAGRGLQLLFYSVGIGQISSEVPQNLSASRPQDRQFILSSKKLLLSDSGFYLCACHPVGGGETQYFGPGTRLLVL.

The chain carries TRBV27 and TRBJ1-6; tentatively, D is TRBD1 (6 bases). Germline lookup yields CDR1 MNHEY and CDR2 SMNVEV (reference sequence). Trimming cost V 5 bases and J 5 bases, with 10 bases left between them. This CDR3 spans 14 amino acids. The CDR3: CASSPRTDNSPLHF. CDR3 nucleotides: TGTGCCAGCAGTCCCCGGACAGATAATTCACCCCTCCACTTT.

The table lists this clone with a few counts. This chain's CDR3 is CASSPGDRPNEKLFF. Here the CDR3 DNA reads TGTGCCAGCAGCCCCGGGGACAGACCTAATGAAAAACTGTTTTTT. This chain joins TRBV7-6 and TRBJ1-4; 7 bases agree with TRBD1. CDR1 SGHVS and CDR2 FNYEAQ come from the germline V gene. This CDR3 contains 15 residues. The J segment lost 3 bases and the V segment lost 5 bases, leaving 6 bases of the junction unmatched.

This chain joins TRBV15 and TRBJ1-1; TRBD1 might be the D (6 bases). The CDR3 spans 13 residues. Germline V gives CDR1 LNHNV, CDR2 YYDKDF (reference sequence). Deletions cut 0 bases from V and 9 bases from J, with 11 bases between. CDR3 sequence: CATSREATGKAFF. The CDR3 DNA is TGTGCCACCAGCAGAGAGGCGACAGGTAAAGCTTTCTTT.

The genes are TRBV10-1 and TRBJ1-1; TRBD1 agrees at 9 bases. The CDR3 length is 14 residues. Germline-derived CDR1 and CDR2 are WNHNN and SYGVQD (reference sequence). V gave up 1 base and J gave up 3 bases; unmatched junction bases: 0. CDR3 amino acids: CASSEWTGDTEAFF. The CDR3 DNA reads TGCGCCAGCAGTGAGTGGACAGGGGACACTGAAGCTTTCTTT.

The CDR3 sequence is CASSSDGGADEQFF. The DNA of the CDR3 is TGTGCCAGCAGCTCGGACGGGGGGGCAGATGAGCAGTTCTTC. The chain couples TRBV7-3 to TRBJ2-1; 8 bases fit TRBD2. The germline gives CDR1 SGHTA, CDR2 FQGTGA. V shed 4 bases, J shed 8 bases, and the junction held 7 bases outside the gene matches. The CDR3 runs to 14 residues.

The chain joins TRBV2 to TRBJ2-7, with TRBD1 identical over 12 bases. Germline lookup yields CDR1 SNHLY and CDR2 FYNNEI. V trimming: 8 bases; J trimming: 4 bases; junction bases outside the gene matches: 9. The CDR3 runs 15 residues. The CDR3, as DNA: TGTGCCAGCCACCGGGACAGGGGGCGCGGATACGAGCAGTACTTC. Translation gives CASHRDRGRGYEQYF.

The chain combines TRBV25-1 with TRBJ1-4, with 7 nucleotides matching TRBD1. V shed 4 bases and J 0 bases; nucleotides not matched to a gene: 8. The CDR3 length is 17 residues. CDR1 and CDR2 from the germline V gene are MGHDK and SYGVNS. The CDR3 sequence: CASSAYTGAATNEKLFF. CDR3 bases: TGTGCCAGCAGTGCCTATACAGGGGCCGCAACTAATGAAAAACTGTTTTTT.

The table lists this clone with a count of one. The J gene is TRBJ2-7, the V gene TRBV6-6, with 9 bases fitting TRBD1. The V gene end was trimmed by 6 bases and the J gene end by 2 bases; junction bases not matched to a gene: 8. Germline CDR1 MNHNY, CDR2 SVGAGI (reference sequence). CDR3 length equals 15 residues. The CDR3: CASRRDREYTYEQYF. The CDR3 DNA is TGTGCCAGCAGACGGGACAGGGAATATACCTACGAGCAGTACTTC.

This chain joins TRBV5-1 and TRBJ1-2; perhaps TRBD1 as D (5 bases). Between the trimmed V and J ends, which lost 4 bases and 3 bases, there was a span of 16 bases. The germline CDR1 and CDR2 sequences are SGHRS and YFSETQ. The length of the CDR3 is 15 residues. The CDR3 protein is CASSLGTARDYGYTF. The CDR3, as DNA: TGCGCCAGCAGCCTGGGGACTGCCCGAGACTATGGCTACACCTTC.

The CDR3 is CAISELGTSGSTDTQYF. The CDR3 DNA is TGTGCCATCAGTGAGTTGGGGACTAGCGGGAGCACAGATACGCAGTATTTT. The V and J genes are TRBV10-3 and TRBJ2-3; TRBD2 aligns across 12 bases. The CDR3 loop spans 17 amino acids. Germline-derived CDR1 and CDR2 are ENHRY and SYGVKD. V was clipped by 1 base and J by 0 bases; unmatched bases: 2.

The rearrangement joins TRBV28 to TRBJ1-6; D gene unclear. This CDR3 contains 15 residues. The V and J ends lost 8 bases and 8 bases respectively, with 19 bases between them. CDR1 is MDHEN and CDR2 is SYDVKM in the germline V gene. The CDR3 region has the DNA TGTGCCAGCGGGGAGGGCTTCCGCAGGTATTCACCCCTCCACTTT. This gives the protein CASGEGFRRYSPLHF.

This chain joins TRBV9 and TRBJ2-7, with TRBD1 matching over 8 bases. After removal of 4 bases from V and 5 bases from J, the junction contained 8 bases not matched to a gene. The CDR3 spans 14 residues. CDR1 is SGDLS and CDR2 is YYNGEE in the germline V gene. CDR3 sequence reads: CASSSPGGHDEQYF. Here the CDR3 DNA reads TGTGCCAGCAGCTCACCAGGGGGCCACGACGAGCAGTACTTC.

The chain combines TRBV25-1 with TRBJ1-6, with 7 bases matching TRBD1. With V trimmed by 1 base and J by 7 bases, 4 bases remained unmatched. Germline CDR1 reads MGHDK; CDR2 reads SYGVNS. The CDR3 consists of 15 residues. The CDR3 protein is CASSELGTANSPLHF. DNA of the CDR3: TGTGCCAGCAGTGAATTAGGGACAGCCAATTCACCCCTCCACTTT.

The chain combines TRBV5-1 with TRBJ1-6; possibly TRBD1 for D (6 bases). The CDR3 extends over 13 amino acids. Germline CDR1 SGHRS, CDR2 YFSETQ. The V end was cut by 0 bases, the J end by 8 bases, with 6 bases between. CDR3 nucleotides: TGCGCCAGCAGCTTGGACAGGGATTCACCCCTCCACTTT. Translating gives CASSLDRDSPLHF.

The chain is built from TRBV5-1 and TRBJ2-5; perhaps TRBD1 as D (5 bases). Trimming removed 0 bases from V and 4 bases from J, with 7 bases in between. Per the germline V gene, CDR1 is SGHRS and CDR2 is YFSETQ. The CDR3 sequence is 13 residues long. The CDR3, as DNA: TGCGCCAGCAGCTTGGAAACAGGAGAGACCCAGTACTTC. Translated: CASSLETGETQYF.

The rearrangement joins TRBV5-1 to TRBJ2-3; 11 bases line up with TRBD2. With V trimmed by 0 bases and J by 1 base, 1 base remained unmatched. CDR3 size: 16 residues. The germline V gene has CDR1 SGHRS and CDR2 YFSETQ. DNA of the CDR3: TGCGCCAGCAGCTTGGATAGCGGGGGGGGCACAGATACGCAGTATTTT. Its translation is CASSLDSGGGTDTQYF.

The rearrangement links TRBV19 to TRBJ1-1; D may be TRBD1 (5 bases). The germline CDR1 and CDR2 sequences are LNHDA and SQIVND (reference sequence). The CDR3 loop spans 16 amino acids. The V end lost 4 bases, the J end lost 1 base, and 16 bases lay between the germline ends. The CDR3, as DNA: TGTGCCAGTAGTACAGCCGGGGGTTGGGGGAACACTGAAGCTTTCTTT. Translating gives CASSTAGGWGNTEAFF.

V gene TRBV11-3 combines with J gene TRBJ2-2; TRBD1 might be the D (6 bases). CDR1 is SGHNT, CDR2 YENEEA, per germline. This CDR3 comprises 13 residues. Trimming took 5 bases from V and 5 from J, leaving 9 bases between them. CDR3 sequence: CASSLRGTGELFF. CDR3 sequence (DNA): TGTGCCAGCAGCCTCAGGGGTACCGGGGAGCTGTTTTTT.

The chain has TRBV18 and TRBJ1-1; 7 nucleotides agree with TRBD1. V shed 5 bases and J 8 bases; nucleotides not matched to a gene: 11. CDR3 length equals 14 residues. CDR1 and CDR2 (germline): KGHSH, LQKENI. The CDR3 DNA follows: TGTGCCAGCTCATCAGTTGAAGGGACAGACGAAGCTTTCTTT. Translation: CASSSVEGTDEAFF.

This clone was detected only once. The rearrangement joins TRBV5-4 to TRBJ2-5; no reliable D call. Germline values: CDR1 SGHNT, CDR2 YYREEE (reference sequence). Trimming removed 4 bases from V and 5 bases from J, with 12 bases in between. The CDR3 length is 13 residues. In nucleotides, the CDR3 is TGTGCCAGCAGCCCCCGTCTGCGTGAGACCCAGTACTTC. As protein: CASSPRLRETQYF.

The chain couples TRBV7-9 to TRBJ1-1; tentative D call: TRBD1 (5 bases). The V and J ends lost 4 bases and 0 bases respectively, with 12 bases between them. Germline-derived CDR1 and CDR2 are SEHNR and FQNEAQ (reference sequence). CDR3 size: 15 residues. This chain's CDR3 is CASSSLSGVNTEAFF. In DNA form, the CDR3 reads TGTGCCAGCAGCTCCCTATCGGGGGTGAACACTGAAGCTTTCTTT.

V gene TRBV30 combines with J gene TRBJ2-1; 7 bases agree with TRBD2. Germline assignment: CDR1 GTSNPN and CDR2 SVGIG (reference sequence). The V gene end was trimmed by 2 bases and the J gene end by 5 bases; junction bases not matched to a gene: 9. CDR3 length: 15 amino acids. The CDR3 sequence: CAWSSGRGEHNEQFF. CDR3 in DNA: TGTGCCTGGAGTTCGGGACGGGGGGAGCACAATGAGCAGTTCTTC. The variable domain in full, completed from reference TRBV30 and TRBJ2-1, reads SQTIHQWPATLVQPVGSPLSLECTVEGTSNPNLYWYRQAAGRGLQLLFYSVGIGQISSEVPQNLSASRPQDRQFILSSKKLLLSDSGFYLCAWSSGRGEHNEQFFGPGTRLTVL.

This clone was detected only a few times. V is TRBV5-6 and J is TRBJ1-5, with 8 bases fitting TRBD1. CDR1 and CDR2 from the germline V gene are SGHDT and YYEEEE. J lost 7 bases, V lost 4 bases, and 7 bases had no gene match. The CDR3 totals 14 residues. The chain's CDR3 is CASSRRTGHQPQHF. The CDR3 DNA reads TGTGCCAGCAGCCGAAGGACAGGGCACCAGCCCCAGCATTTT.

The V gene is TRBV5-1, the J gene TRBJ2-5; 7 bases fit TRBD1. CDR3 size: 14 residues. Germline loops: CDR1 SGHRS, CDR2 YFSETQ. V lost 0 bases to trimming and J lost 5 bases; unmatched junction nucleotides: 4. The CDR3 reads CASSLGQGRETQYF. CDR3 nucleotide sequence: TGCGCCAGCAGCTTGGGACAGGGTCGGGAGACCCAGTACTTC.